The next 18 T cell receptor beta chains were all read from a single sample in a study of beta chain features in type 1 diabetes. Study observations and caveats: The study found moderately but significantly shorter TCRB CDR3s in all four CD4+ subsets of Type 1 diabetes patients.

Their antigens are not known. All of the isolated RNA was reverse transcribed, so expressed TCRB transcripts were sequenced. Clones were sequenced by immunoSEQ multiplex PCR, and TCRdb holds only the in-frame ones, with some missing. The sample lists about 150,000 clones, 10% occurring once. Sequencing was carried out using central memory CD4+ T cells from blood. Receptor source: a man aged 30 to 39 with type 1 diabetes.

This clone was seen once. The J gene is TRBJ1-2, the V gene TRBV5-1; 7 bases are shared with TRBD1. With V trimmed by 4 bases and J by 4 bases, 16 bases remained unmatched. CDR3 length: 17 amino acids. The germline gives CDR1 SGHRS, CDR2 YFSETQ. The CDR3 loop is CASSPLRGTADSYGYTF. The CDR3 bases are TGCGCCAGCAGCCCTCTCCGTGGGACAGCTGACTCCTATGGCTACACCTTC.

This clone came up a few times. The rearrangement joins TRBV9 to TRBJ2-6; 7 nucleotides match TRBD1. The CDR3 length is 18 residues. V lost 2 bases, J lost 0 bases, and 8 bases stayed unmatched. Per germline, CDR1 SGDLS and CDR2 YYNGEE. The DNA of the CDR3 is TGTGCCAGCAGCGTGAGGACAGGCGGCATCTCTGGGGCCAACGTCCTGACTTTC. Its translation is CASSVRTGGISGANVLTF.

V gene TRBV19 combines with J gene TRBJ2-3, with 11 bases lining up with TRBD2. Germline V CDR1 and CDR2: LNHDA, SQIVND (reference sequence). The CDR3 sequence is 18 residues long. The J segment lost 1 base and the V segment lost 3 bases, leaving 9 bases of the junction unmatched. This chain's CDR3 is CASSIRNSLAGGTDTQYF. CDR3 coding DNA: TGTGCCAGTAGTATCCGGAATTCACTAGCGGGAGGCACAGATACGCAGTATTTT.

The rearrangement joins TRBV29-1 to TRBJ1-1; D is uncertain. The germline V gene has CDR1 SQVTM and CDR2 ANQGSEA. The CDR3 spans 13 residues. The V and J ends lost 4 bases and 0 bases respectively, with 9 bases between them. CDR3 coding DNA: TGCAGCGTTGGAGGCAGATTGAACACTGAAGCTTTCTTT. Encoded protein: CSVGGRLNTEAFF.

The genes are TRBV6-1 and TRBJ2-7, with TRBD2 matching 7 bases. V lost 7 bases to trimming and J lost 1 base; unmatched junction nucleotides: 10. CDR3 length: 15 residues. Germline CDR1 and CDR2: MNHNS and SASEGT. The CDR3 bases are TGTGCCAGCATCAGGATTCGCGGGAGATCCTACGAGCAGTACTTC. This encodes CASIRIRGRSYEQYF.

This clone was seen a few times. CDR3 nucleotides: TGTGCCAGCAGTGGCGGGGGCTACAATGAGCAGTTCTTC. This encodes CASSGGGYNEQFF. This sequence joins TRBV2 and TRBJ2-1; 7 nucleotides match TRBD2. The V gene's germline CDR1 is SNHLY and CDR2 FYNNEI. The CDR3 loop spans 13 amino acids. The trim removed 4 bases at V and 3 bases at J, leaving 0 bases unmatched. Looking up the rest from reference TRBV2 and TRBJ2-1 gives the full variable domain: EPEVTQTPSHQVTQMGQEVILRCVPISNHLYFYWYRQILGQKVEFLVSFYNNEISEKSEIFDDQFSVERPDGSNFTLKIRSTKLEDSAMYFCASSGGGYNEQFFGPGTRLTVL.

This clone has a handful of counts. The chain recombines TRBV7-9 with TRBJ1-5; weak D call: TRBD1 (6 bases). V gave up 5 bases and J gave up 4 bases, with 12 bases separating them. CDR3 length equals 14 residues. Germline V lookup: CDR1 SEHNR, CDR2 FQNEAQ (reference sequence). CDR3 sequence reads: CASSVGQPNQPQHF. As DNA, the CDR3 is TGTGCCAGCAGCGTAGGACAGCCAAATCAGCCCCAGCATTTT.

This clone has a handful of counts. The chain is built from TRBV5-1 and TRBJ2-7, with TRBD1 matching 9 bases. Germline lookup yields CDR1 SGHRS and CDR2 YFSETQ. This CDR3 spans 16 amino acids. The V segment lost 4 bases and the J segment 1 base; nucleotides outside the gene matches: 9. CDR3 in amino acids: CASSPSSGTGSYEQYF. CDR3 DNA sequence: TGCGCCAGCAGCCCGTCGTCCGGGACAGGGTCCTACGAGCAGTACTTC.

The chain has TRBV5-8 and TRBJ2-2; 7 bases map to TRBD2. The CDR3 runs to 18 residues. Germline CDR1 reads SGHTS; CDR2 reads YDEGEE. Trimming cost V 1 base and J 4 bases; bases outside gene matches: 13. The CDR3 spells CASSLKRWGGSPTGELFF. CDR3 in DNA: TGTGCCAGCAGCTTGAAGAGGTGGGGCGGGAGCCCCACCGGGGAGCTGTTTTTT.

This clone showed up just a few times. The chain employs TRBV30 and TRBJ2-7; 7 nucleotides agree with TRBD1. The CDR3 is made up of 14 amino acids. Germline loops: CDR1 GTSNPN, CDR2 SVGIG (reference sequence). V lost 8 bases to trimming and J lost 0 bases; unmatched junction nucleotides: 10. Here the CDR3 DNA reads TGTGCCGGATATGACAGGGCCCACTCCTACGAGCAGTACTTC. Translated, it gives CAGYDRAHSYEQYF.

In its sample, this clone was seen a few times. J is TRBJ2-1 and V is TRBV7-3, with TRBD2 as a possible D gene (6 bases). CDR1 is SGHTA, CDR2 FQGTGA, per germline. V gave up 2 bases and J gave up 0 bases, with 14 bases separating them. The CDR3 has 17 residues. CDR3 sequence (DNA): TGTGCCAGCAGCTTAGGGAGCGGGCGGAGCTCCTACAATGAGCAGTTCTTC. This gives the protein CASSLGSGRSSYNEQFF.

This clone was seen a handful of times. The CDR3 reads CASSRGGDFYEQYF. In DNA form, the CDR3 reads TGTGCCAGCTCACGGGGGGGAGATTTCTACGAGCAGTACTTC. V gene TRBV18 combines with J gene TRBJ2-7; 7 bases line up with TRBD2. CDR1 KGHSH and CDR2 LQKENI come from the germline V gene. The CDR3 loop spans 14 amino acids. Unmatched junction bases numbered 6, after V lost 4 bases and J lost 3 bases.

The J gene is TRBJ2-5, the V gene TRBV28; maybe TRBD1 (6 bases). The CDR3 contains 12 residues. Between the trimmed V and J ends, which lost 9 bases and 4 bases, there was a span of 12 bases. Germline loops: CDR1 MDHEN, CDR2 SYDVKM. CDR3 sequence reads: CASSGTTETQYF. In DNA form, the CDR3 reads TGTGCCAGTTCCGGGACAACAGAGACCCAGTACTTC.

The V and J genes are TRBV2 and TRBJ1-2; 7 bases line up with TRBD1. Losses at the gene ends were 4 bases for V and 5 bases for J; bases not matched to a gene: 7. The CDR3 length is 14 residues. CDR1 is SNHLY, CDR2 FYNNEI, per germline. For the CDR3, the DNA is TGTGCCAGCAGTGTTAGCCAGGGGGGATATGGCTACACCTTC. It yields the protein CASSVSQGGYGYTF.

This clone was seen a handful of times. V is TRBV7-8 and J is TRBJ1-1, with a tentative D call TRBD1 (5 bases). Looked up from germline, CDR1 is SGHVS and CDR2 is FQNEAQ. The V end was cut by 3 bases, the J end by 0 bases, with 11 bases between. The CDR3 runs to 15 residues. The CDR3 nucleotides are TGTGCCAGCAGCTTGGTGGGGGGGTTGAACACTGAAGCTTTCTTT. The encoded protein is CASSLVGGLNTEAFF.

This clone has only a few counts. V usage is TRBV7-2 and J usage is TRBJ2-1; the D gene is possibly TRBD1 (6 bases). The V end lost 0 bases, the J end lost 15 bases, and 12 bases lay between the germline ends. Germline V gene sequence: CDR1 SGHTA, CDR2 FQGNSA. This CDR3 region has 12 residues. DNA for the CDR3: TGTGCCAGCAGCTTAGCCGATGTAGGGGGGTTCTTC. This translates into CASSLADVGGFF.

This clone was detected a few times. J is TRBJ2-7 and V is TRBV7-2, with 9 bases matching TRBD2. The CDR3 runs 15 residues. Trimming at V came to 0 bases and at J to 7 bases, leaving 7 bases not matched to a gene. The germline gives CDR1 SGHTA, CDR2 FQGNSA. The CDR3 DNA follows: TGTGCCAGCAGCTTAGCGGGAGCGGGAGGAGGGGAGCAGTACTTC. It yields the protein CASSLAGAGGGEQYF.

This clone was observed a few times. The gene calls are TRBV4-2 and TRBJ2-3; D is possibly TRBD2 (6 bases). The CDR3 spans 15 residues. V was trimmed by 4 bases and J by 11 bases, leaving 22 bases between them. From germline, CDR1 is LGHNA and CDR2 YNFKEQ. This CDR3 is CASSRLAEHQIRQYF. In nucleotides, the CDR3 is TGTGCCAGCAGCCGATTAGCGGAACATCAGATAAGGCAGTATTTT.